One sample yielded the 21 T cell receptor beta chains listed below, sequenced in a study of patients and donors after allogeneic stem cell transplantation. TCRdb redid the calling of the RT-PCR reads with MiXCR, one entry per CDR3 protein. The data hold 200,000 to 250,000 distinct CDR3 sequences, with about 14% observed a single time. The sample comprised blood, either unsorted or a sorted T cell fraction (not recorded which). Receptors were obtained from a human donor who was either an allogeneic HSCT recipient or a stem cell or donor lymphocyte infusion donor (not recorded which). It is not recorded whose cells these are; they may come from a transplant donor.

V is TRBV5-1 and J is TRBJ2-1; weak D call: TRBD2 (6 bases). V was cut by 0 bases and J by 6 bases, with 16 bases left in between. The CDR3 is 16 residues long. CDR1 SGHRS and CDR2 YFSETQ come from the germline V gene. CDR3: CASSLVGPGTANEQFF. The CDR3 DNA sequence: TGCGCCAGCAGCTTGGTGGGCCCCGGGACTGCCAATGAGCAGTTCTTC.

The CDR3 reads CAIRSNGGYGYTF. CDR3 DNA sequence: TGTGCCATCAGATCCAACGGGGGGTATGGCTACACCTTC. The chain is built from TRBV10-3 and TRBJ1-2; D might be TRBD1 (5 bases). V gave up 6 bases and J gave up 5 bases, with 13 bases separating them. This CDR3 comprises 13 residues. Germline V lookup: CDR1 ENHRY, CDR2 SYGVKD.

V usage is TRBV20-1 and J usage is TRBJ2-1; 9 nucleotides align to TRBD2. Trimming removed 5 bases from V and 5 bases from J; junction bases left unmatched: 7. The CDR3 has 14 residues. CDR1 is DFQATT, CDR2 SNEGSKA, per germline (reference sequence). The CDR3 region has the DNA TGCAGTGCTTTTTTTAGCGGGAGAAACAATGAGCAGTTCTTC. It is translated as CSAFFSGRNNEQFF.

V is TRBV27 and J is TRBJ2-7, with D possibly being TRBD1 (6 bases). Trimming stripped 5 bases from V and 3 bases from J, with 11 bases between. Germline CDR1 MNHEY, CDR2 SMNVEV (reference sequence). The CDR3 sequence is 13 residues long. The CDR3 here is CASSRGHNYEQYF. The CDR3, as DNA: TGTGCCAGCAGTAGGGGACACAACTACGAGCAGTACTTC.

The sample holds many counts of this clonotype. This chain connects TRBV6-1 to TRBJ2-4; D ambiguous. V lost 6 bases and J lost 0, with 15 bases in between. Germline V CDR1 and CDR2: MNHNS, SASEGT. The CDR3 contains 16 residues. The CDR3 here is CASRPLSPLAKNIQYF. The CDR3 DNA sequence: TGTGCCAGCAGACCCCTATCACCACTAGCCAAAAACATTCAGTACTTC.

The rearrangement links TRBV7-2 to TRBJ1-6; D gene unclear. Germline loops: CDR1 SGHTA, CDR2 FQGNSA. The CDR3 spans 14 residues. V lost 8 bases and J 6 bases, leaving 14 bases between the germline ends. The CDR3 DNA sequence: TGTGCCAGCGGTTCGTCTAACCCTAATTCACCCCTCCACTTT. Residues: CASGSSNPNSPLHF.

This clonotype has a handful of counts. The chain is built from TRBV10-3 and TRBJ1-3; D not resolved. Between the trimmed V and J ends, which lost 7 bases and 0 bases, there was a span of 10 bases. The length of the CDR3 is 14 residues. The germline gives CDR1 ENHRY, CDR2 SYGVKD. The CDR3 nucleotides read TGTGCCATCACCCCAGTTGCCTCTGGAAACACCATATATTTT. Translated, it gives CAITPVASGNTIYF.

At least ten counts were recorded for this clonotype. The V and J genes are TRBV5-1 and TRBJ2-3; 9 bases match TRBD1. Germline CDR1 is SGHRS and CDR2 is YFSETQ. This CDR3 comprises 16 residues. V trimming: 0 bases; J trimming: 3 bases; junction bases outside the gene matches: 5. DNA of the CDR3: TGCGCCAGCAGCTTGGCCTTAGGACAGGGGACAGATACGCAGTATTTT. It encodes CASSLALGQGTDTQYF. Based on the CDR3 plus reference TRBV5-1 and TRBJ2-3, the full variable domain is KAGVTQTPRYLIKTRGQQVTLSCSPISGHRSVSWYQQTPGQGLQFLFEYFSETQRNKGNFPGRFSGRQFSNSRSEMNVSTLELGDSALYLCASSLALGQGTDTQYFGPGTRLTVL.

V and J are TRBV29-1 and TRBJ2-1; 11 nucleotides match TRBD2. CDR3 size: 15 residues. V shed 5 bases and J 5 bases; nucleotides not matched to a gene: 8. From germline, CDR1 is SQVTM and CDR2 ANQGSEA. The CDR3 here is CSVRLAGGSNNEQFF. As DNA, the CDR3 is TGCAGCGTTAGGCTAGCGGGAGGTTCCAACAATGAGCAGTTCTTC.

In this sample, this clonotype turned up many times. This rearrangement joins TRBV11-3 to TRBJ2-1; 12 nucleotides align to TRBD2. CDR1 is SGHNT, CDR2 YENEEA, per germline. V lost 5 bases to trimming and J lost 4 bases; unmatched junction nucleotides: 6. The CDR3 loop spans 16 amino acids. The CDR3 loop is CASSPATSGGYNEQFF. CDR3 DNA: TGTGCCAGCAGCCCGGCGACTAGCGGGGGTTACAATGAGCAGTTCTTC.

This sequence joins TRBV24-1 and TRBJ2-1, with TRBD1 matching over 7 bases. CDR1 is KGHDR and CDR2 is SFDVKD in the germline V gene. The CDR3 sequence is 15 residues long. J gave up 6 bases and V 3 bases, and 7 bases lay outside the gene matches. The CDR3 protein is CATSDHRDSFNEQFF. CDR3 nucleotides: TGTGCCACCAGTGATCACCGGGACAGTTTCAATGAGCAGTTCTTC.

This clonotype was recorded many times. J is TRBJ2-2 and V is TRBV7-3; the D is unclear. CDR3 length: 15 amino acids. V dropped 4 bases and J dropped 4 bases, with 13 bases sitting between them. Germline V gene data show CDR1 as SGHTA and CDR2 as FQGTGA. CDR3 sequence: CASSSKASGTGELFF. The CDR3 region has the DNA TGTGCCAGCAGCTCAAAAGCGTCTGGCACCGGGGAGCTGTTTTTT. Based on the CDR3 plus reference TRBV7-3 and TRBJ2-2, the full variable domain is GAGVSQTPSNKVTEKGKYVELRCDPISGHTALYWYRQSLGQGPEFLIYFQGTGAADDSGLPNDRFFAVRPEGSVSTLKIQRTERGDSAVYLCASSSKASGTGELFFGEGSRLTVL.

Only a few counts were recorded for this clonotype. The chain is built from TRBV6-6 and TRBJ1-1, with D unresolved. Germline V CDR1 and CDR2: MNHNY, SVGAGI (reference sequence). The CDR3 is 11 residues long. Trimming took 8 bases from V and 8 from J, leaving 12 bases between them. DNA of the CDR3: TGTGCCAGCGCCGGGCGGGTAGAAGCTTTCTTT. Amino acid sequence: CASAGRVEAFF.

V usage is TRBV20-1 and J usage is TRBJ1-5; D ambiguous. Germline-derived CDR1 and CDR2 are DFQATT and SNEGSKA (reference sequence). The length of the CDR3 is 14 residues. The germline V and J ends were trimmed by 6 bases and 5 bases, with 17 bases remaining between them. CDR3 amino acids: CSADLGGGDQPQHF. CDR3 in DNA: TGCAGTGCCGACCTCGGAGGAGGTGATCAGCCCCAGCATTTT.

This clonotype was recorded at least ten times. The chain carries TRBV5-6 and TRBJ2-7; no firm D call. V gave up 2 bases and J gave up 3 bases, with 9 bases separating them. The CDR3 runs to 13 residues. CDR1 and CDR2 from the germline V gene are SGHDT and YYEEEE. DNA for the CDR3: TGTGCCAGCAGCTTCATGTACTACTACGAGCAGTACTTC. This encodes CASSFMYYYEQYF.

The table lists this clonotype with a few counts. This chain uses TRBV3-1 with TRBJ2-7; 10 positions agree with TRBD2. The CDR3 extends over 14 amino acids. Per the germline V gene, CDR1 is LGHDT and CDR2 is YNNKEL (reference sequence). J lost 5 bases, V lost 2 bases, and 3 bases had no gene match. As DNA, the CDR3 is TGTGCCAGCAGCCAACGCCTAGCGGGAGACGAGCAGTACTTC. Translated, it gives CASSQRLAGDEQYF.

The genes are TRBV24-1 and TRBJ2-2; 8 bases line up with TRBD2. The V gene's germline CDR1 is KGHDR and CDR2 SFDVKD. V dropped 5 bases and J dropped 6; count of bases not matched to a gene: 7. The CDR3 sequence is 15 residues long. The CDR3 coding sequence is TGTGCCACCAGTGCCCGGCGGGGGGAGGCCGGGGAGCTGTTTTTT. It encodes CATSARRGEAGELFF.

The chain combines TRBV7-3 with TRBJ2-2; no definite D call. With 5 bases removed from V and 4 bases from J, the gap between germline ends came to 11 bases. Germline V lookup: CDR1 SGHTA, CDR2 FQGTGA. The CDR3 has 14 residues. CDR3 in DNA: TGTGCCAGCAGCCCGGCCCTACGCACCGGGGAGCTGTTTTTT. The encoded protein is CASSPALRTGELFF.

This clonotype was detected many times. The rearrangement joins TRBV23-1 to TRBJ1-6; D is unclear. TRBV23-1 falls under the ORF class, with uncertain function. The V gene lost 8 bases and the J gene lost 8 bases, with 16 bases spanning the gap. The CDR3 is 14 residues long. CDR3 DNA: TGCGCCAGCCTTTCCTGGGGTGAGGATTCACCCCTCCACTTT. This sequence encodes CASLSWGEDSPLHF.

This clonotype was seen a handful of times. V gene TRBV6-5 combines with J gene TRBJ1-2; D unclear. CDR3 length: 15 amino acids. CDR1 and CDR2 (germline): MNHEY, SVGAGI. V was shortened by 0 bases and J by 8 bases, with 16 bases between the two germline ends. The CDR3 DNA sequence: TGTGCCAGCAGTTACTCGAGATTAGGGTACTGGGGCTACACCTTC. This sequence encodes CASSYSRLGYWGYTF.

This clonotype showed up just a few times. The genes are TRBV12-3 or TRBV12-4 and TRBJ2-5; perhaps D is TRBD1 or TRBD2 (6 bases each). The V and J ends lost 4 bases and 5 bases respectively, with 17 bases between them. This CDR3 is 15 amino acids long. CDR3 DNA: TGTGCCAGCAGTTCCACAGGGAGGAGTGAGGAGACCCAGTACTTC. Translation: CASSSTGRSEETQYF.